This entry is about one T cell receptor beta chain. Sequencing used immunoSEQ multiplex PCR; TCRdb keeps in-frame clones, though not all of them. This sample has tens of thousands of clones, with about 89% found just once. The germline V gene encodes CDR1 MNHEY and CDR2 SMNVEV (reference sequence). The J segment lost 3 bases and the V segment lost 4 bases, leaving 11 bases of the junction unmatched. The CDR3 consists of 16 residues. These data are taken from a study of OX40 agonist ivuxolimab in advanced cancers. The material was CD4+ or CD8+ T cells sorted from blood, obtained in a trial of the OX40 agonist ivuxolimab. The origin of this receptor is an adult with an advanced solid tumor such as melanoma, head and neck, liver or kidney cancer. The J gene is TRBJ2-5, the V gene TRBV27; TRBD1 matches 7 bases. The CDR3 protein is CASSYPQGEGKETQYF. For the CDR3, the DNA is TGTGCCAGCAGTTACCCCCAGGGGGAAGGGAAAGAGACCCAGTACTTC.